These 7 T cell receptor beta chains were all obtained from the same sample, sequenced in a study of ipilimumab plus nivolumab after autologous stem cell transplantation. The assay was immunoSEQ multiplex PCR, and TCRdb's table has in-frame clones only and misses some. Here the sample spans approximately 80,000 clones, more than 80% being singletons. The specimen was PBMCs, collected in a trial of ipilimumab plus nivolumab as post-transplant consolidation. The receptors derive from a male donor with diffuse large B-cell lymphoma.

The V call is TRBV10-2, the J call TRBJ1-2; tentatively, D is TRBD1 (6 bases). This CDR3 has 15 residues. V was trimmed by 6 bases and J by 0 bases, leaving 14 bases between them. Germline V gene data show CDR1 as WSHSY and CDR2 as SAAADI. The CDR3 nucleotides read TGCGCCAGCAGGGGAACAGGGTTAGCTAACTATGGCTACACCTTC. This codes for CASRGTGLANYGYTF.

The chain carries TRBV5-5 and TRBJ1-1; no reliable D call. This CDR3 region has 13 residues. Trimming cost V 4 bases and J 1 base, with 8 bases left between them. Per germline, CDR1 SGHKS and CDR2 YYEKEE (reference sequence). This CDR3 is CASSLLGNTEAFF. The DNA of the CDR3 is TGTGCCAGCAGCCTGTTAGGGAACACTGAAGCTTTCTTT.

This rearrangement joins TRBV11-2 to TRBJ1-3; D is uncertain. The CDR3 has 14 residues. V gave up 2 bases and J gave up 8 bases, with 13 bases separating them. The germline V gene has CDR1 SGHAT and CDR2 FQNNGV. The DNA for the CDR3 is TGTGCCAGCAGCTTAAGGTCTGGGTCCGACACCATATATTTT. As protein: CASSLRSGSDTIYF.

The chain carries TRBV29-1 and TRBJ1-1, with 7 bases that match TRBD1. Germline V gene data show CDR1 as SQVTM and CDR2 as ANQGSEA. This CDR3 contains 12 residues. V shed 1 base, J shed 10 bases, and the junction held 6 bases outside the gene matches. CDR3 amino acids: CSVEGTAGGAFF. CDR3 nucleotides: TGCAGCGTTGAAGGTACCGCAGGGGGAGCTTTCTTT.

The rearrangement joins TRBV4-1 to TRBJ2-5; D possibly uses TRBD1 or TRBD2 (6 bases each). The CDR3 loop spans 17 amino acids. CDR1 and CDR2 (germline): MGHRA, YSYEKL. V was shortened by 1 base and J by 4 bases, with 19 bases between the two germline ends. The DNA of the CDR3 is TGCGCCAGCAGCCAAGGGTCCCCCGGGGGCCTTACAGAGACCCAGTACTTC. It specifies CASSQGSPGGLTETQYF.

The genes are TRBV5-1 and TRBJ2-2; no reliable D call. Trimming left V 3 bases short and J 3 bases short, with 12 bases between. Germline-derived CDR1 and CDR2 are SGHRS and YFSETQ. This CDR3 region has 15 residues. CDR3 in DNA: TGCGCCAGCAGCTGGATTGGGCCCGACACCGGGGAGCTGTTTTTT. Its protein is CASSWIGPDTGELFF.

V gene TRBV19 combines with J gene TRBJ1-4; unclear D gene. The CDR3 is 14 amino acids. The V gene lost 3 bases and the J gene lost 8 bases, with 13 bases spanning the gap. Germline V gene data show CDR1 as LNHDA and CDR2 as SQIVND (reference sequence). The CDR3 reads CASSIAGGEEKLFF. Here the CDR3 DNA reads TGTGCCAGTAGTATCGCCGGTGGGGAAGAAAAACTGTTTTTT.